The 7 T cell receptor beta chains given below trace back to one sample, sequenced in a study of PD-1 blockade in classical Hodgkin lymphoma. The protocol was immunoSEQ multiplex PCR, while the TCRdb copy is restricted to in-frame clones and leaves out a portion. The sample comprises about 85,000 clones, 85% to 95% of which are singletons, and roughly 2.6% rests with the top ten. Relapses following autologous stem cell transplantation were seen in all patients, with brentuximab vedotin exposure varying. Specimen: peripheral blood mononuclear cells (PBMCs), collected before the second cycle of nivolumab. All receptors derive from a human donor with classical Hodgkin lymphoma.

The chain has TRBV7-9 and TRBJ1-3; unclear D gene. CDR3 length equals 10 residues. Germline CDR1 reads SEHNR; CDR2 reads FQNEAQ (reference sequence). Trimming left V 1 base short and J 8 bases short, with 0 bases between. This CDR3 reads CASSLDTIYF. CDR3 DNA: TGTGCCAGCAGCTTAGACACCATATATTTT.

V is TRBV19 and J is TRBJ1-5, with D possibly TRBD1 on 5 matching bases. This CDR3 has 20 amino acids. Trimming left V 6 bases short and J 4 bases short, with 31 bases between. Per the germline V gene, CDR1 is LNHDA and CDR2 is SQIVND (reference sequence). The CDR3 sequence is CASSFPRGGVHRGANQPQHF. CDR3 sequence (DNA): TGTGCCAGTAGCTTCCCAAGGGGAGGGGTCCACCGCGGCGCAAATCAGCCCCAGCATTTT.

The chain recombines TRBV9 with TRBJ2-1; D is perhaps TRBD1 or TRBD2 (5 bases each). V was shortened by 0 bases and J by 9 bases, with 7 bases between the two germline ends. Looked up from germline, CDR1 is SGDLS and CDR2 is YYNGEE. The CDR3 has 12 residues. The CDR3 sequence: CASSVVGTEQFF. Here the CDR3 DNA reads TGTGCCAGCAGCGTAGTAGGGACTGAGCAGTTCTTC.

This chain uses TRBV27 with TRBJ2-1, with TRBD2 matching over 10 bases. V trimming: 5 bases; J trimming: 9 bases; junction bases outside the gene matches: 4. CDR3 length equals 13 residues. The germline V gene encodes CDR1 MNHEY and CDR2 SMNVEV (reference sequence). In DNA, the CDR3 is TGTGCCAGCAGTCTAGCGGGAGCTGGTGAGCAGTTCTTC. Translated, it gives CASSLAGAGEQFF.

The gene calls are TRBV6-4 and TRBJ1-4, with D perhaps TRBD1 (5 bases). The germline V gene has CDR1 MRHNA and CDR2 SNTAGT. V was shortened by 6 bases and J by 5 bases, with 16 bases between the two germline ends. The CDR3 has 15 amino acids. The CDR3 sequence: CASSRETGTNEKLFF. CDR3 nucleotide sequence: TGTGCCAGCAGCCGAGAAACCGGGACGAATGAAAAACTGTTTTTT.

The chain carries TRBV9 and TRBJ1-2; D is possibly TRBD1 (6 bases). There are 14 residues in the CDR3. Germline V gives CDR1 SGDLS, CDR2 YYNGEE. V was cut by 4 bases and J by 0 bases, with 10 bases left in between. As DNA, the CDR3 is TGTGCCAGCAGCTCAAGGGGGGCTAACTATGGCTACACCTTC. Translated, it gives CASSSRGANYGYTF.

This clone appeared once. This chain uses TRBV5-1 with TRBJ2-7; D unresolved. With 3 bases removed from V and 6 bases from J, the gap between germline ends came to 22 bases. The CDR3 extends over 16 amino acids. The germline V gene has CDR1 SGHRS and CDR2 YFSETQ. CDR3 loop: CASSWRGPDGLSEQYF. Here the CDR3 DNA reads TGCGCCAGCAGCTGGCGAGGACCTGACGGGTTATCCGAGCAGTACTTC. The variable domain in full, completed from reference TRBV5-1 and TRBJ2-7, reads KAGVTQTPRYLIKTRGQQVTLSCSPISGHRSVSWYQQTPGQGLQFLFEYFSETQRNKGNFPGRFSGRQFSNSRSEMNVSTLELGDSALYLCASSWRGPDGLSEQYFGPGTRLTVT.